This passage covers 27 T cell receptor beta chains from one sample sequenced in a study of shared clonotypes between healthy human individuals. Using immunoSEQ multiplex PCR, the repertoire was profiled, and TCRdb retains in-frame clones only, with some absent. The data hold some 2,500,000 clones, with roughly 93% observed a single time. The specimen sequenced was naive CD4+ T cells from PBMCs. Subset defined: CD45RA+ positively selected. These receptors came from a man younger than 30 in good health. Some clones in this sample may be carry-over from other donors' samples.

As for this clone: The identical CDR3 is also encoded by other nucleotide sequences in the sample. The rearrangement links TRBV6-6 to TRBJ2-5; the D is unclear. This CDR3 contains 11 residues. V lost 5 bases, J lost 4 bases, and 5 bases lay in between. Germline values: CDR1 MNHNY, CDR2 SVGAGI (reference sequence). This CDR3 is CASSPGETQYF. Here the CDR3 DNA reads TGTGCCAGCAGTCCTGGAGAGACCCAGTACTTC.

The chain employs TRBV18 and TRBJ1-4, with D possibly matching TRBD1 (5 bases). The CDR3 totals 16 residues. Germline CDR1 is KGHSH and CDR2 is LQKENI. Trimming cost V 5 bases and J 0 bases, with 13 bases left between them. CDR3 nucleotide sequence: TGTGCCAGCTCATATCGACAGACTGCAACTAATGAAAAACTGTTTTTT. It translates to CASSYRQTATNEKLFF.

Concerning this clone itself: In the same sample, other DNA sequences code for this CDR3. The chain has TRBV7-9 and TRBJ2-1; 9 bases fit TRBD2. Germline-derived CDR1 and CDR2 are SEHNR and FQNEAQ (reference sequence). Trimming removed 5 bases from V and 0 bases from J; junction bases left unmatched: 5. The CDR3 is 16 amino acids. CDR3 residues: CASSPPAGGSYNEQFF. The CDR3 region has the DNA TGTGCCAGCAGCCCACCAGCGGGAGGCTCCTACAATGAGCAGTTCTTC. The whole variable domain, remainder taken from reference TRBV7-9 and TRBJ2-1, is DTGVSQNPRHKITKRGQNVTFRCDPISEHNRLYWYRQTLGQGPEFLTYFQNEAQLEKSRLLSDRFSAERPKGSFSTLEIQRTEQGDSAMYLCASSPPAGGSYNEQFFGPGTRLTVL.

The chain links TRBV2 to TRBJ1-3; D gene ambiguous. Germline V gene lookup returns CDR1 SNHLY and CDR2 FYNNEI. The V end was cut by 6 bases, the J end by 1 base, with 13 bases between. This CDR3 has 15 amino acids. CDR3 sequence (DNA): TGTGCCAGCAGGGCGGGTACTCGATCTGGAAACACCATATATTTT. Protein sequence: CASRAGTRSGNTIYF.

The V call is TRBV5-1, the J call TRBJ1-5; 7 bases align to TRBD1. Germline loops: CDR1 SGHRS, CDR2 YFSETQ. V lost 4 bases and J lost 6; bases outside the gene matches: 7. This CDR3 has 14 amino acids. CDR3 loop: CASSPQGGPQPQHF. CDR3 bases: TGCGCCAGCAGCCCGCAGGGGGGTCCTCAGCCCCAGCATTTT. Based on the CDR3 plus reference TRBV5-1 and TRBJ1-5, the full variable domain is KAGVTQTPRYLIKTRGQQVTLSCSPISGHRSVSWYQQTPGQGLQFLFEYFSETQRNKGNFPGRFSGRQFSNSRSEMNVSTLELGDSALYLCASSPQGGPQPQHFGDGTRLSIL.

The V and J genes are TRBV28 and TRBJ2-1; D unclear. The CDR3 is 15 residues long. V was clipped by 6 bases and J by 0 bases, with 12 bases between them. Germline-derived CDR1 and CDR2 are MDHEN and SYDVKM. The CDR3 loop reads CASSPLFSSYNEQFF. The DNA for the CDR3 is TGTGCCAGCAGCCCTCTTTTTAGCTCCTACAATGAGCAGTTCTTC.

This clone was found a few times. Other DNA sequences within the sample encode an identical CDR3. This chain joins TRBV2 and TRBJ1-2, with no clear D. This CDR3 spans 12 amino acids. Germline V lookup: CDR1 SNHLY, CDR2 FYNNEI. V lost 3 bases, J lost 1 base, and 3 bases lay in between. Here the CDR3 DNA reads TGTGCCAGCAGTGACAGTAACTATGGCTACACCTTC. Translation: CASSDSNYGYTF. The full variable domain, with the rest looked up from reference TRBV2 and TRBJ1-2, is EPEVTQTPSHQVTQMGQEVILRCVPISNHLYFYWYRQILGQKVEFLVSFYNNEISEKSEIFDDQFSVERPDGSNFTLKIRSTKLEDSAMYFCASSDSNYGYTFGSGTRLTVV.

With respect to this clone: Other DNA sequences in the same sample also yield this CDR3. The genes are TRBV29-1 and TRBJ1-1; TRBD1 agrees at 7 bases. The CDR3 has 13 residues. CDR1 is SQVTM and CDR2 is ANQGSEA in the germline V gene. V shed 4 bases and J 1 base; nucleotides not matched to a gene: 3. The CDR3: CSVGAGGNTEAFF. CDR3 sequence (DNA): TGCAGCGTTGGTGCAGGGGGGAACACTGAAGCTTTCTTT.

CDR3 loop: CASGGLETYEQYF. CDR3 DNA: TGTGCCAGTGGAGGACTGGAGACCTACGAGCAGTACTTC. The chain links TRBV11-1 to TRBJ2-7; D might be TRBD2 (5 bases). Germline loops: CDR1 SGHAT, CDR2 FQDESV (reference sequence). This CDR3 comprises 13 residues. Trimming shortened V by 9 bases and J by 2 bases, and 14 bases separated the two germline ends.

The V call is TRBV28, the J call TRBJ2-3, with 10 bases matching TRBD1. The CDR3 has 13 amino acids. Germline V gene lookup returns CDR1 MDHEN and CDR2 SYDVKM. The trim removed 11 bases at V and 3 bases at J, leaving 5 bases unmatched. The CDR3 DNA follows: TGTGCCGCCGGGGACAGGGGTACAGATACGCAGTATTTT. It specifies CAAGDRGTDTQYF.

The V gene is TRBV4-1, the J gene TRBJ2-5, with TRBD2 identical over 11 bases. Germline CDR1 is MGHRA and CDR2 is YSYEKL. The CDR3 loop spans 17 amino acids. V shed 4 bases and J 5 bases; nucleotides not matched to a gene: 12. DNA of the CDR3: TGCGCCAGCAGCCGGGGGGGGCTAGCGGGAGGATCGGAGACCCAGTACTTC. It specifies CASSRGGLAGGSETQYF.

A remark on this clone: Distinct nucleotide sequences in the sample also encode this CDR3. As DNA, the CDR3 is TGCGCCAGCAGCTTGGTTGGGTACGAGCAGTACTTC. It codes for CASSLVGYEQYF. The genes are TRBV5-1 and TRBJ2-7, with D unclear. Trimming removed 0 bases at V and 4 bases at J, with 5 bases between. CDR3 size: 12 residues. CDR1 and CDR2 from the germline V gene are SGHRS and YFSETQ.

The chain carries TRBV30 and TRBJ1-2; 10 bases are a match to TRBD1. The V and J ends lost 3 bases and 7 bases, in that order; junction bases with no gene match: 17. This CDR3 spans 17 amino acids. The V gene's germline CDR1 is GTSNPN and CDR2 SVGIG (reference sequence). CDR3 nucleotide sequence: TGTGCCTGGAGCGCTTCACGGACAGGGGGTTCTCCAAGTGGCTACACCTTC. This codes for CAWSASRTGGSPSGYTF.

J is TRBJ2-1 and V is TRBV7-3; TRBD2 agrees at 7 bases. This CDR3 is 15 amino acids long. V dropped 5 bases and J dropped 2; count of bases not matched to a gene: 6. Germline CDR1 and CDR2: SGHTA and FQGTGA. The CDR3 is CASSPGGVPYNEQFF. The DNA for the CDR3 is TGTGCCAGCAGCCCTGGGGGGGTCCCCTACAATGAGCAGTTCTTC. Together with reference TRBV7-3 and TRBJ2-1, the CDR3 gives the full variable domain: GAGVSQTPSNKVTEKGKYVELRCDPISGHTALYWYRQSLGQGPEFLIYFQGTGAADDSGLPNDRFFAVRPEGSVSTLKIQRTERGDSAVYLCASSPGGVPYNEQFFGPGTRLTVL.

About this clone itself: Other DNA variants within this sample encode the same CDR3. The chain joins TRBV5-1 to TRBJ2-7, with D perhaps matching TRBD1 or TRBD2 (5 bases each). The germline V gene encodes CDR1 SGHRS and CDR2 YFSETQ. This CDR3 contains 12 residues. The V end was cut by 0 bases, the J end by 7 bases, with 8 bases between. For the CDR3, the DNA is TGCGCCAGCAGCTTGGTGGGGGAAGAGCAGTACTTC. Amino acids: CASSLVGEEQYF.

The rearrangement joins TRBV5-1 to TRBJ2-3; D remains ambiguous. The V and J ends lost 2 bases and 1 base respectively, with 11 bases between them. Germline V lookup: CDR1 SGHRS, CDR2 YFSETQ. This CDR3 comprises 15 residues. CDR3 sequence reads: CASSLASHGTDTQYF. The CDR3 nucleotides are TGCGCCAGCAGCTTAGCCAGCCATGGCACAGATACGCAGTATTTT.

Comments on this clone: This same CDR3 is encoded by further DNA sequences in the sample. V is TRBV7-2 and J is TRBJ1-1; no definite D call. CDR1 and CDR2 (germline): SGHTA, FQGNSA. V was trimmed by 2 bases and J by 0 bases, leaving 7 bases between them. The CDR3 length is 14 residues. The CDR3 spells CASSLHGMNTEAFF. Here the CDR3 DNA reads TGTGCCAGCAGCTTACATGGGATGAACACTGAAGCTTTCTTT. Full variable domain (missing parts from reference TRBV7-2 and TRBJ1-1): GAGVSQSPSNKVTEKGKDVELRCDPISGHTALYWYRQSLGQGLEFLIYFQGNSAPDKSGLPSDRFSAERTGGSVSTLTIQRTQQEDSAVYLCASSLHGMNTEAFFGQGTRLTVV.

Details on this clone: The sample carries other DNA sequences with the same CDR3. The chain combines TRBV5-1 with TRBJ2-5; TRBD2 agrees at 8 bases. V was clipped by 1 base and J by 5 bases; unmatched bases: 4. The V gene's germline CDR1 is SGHRS and CDR2 YFSETQ. This CDR3 has 14 amino acids. The CDR3 region is CASSLSGGGETQYF. DNA of the CDR3: TGCGCCAGCAGCTTGTCGGGAGGGGGGGAGACCCAGTACTTC.

The chain recombines TRBV25-1 with TRBJ2-1, with TRBD2 matching 10 bases. This CDR3 region has 17 residues. The germline V gene has CDR1 MGHDK and CDR2 SYGVNS. The ends lost 3 bases at V and 4 bases at J; junction bases unmatched: 9. For the CDR3, the DNA is TGTGCCAGCAGTGACAGCCGCACTAGCGGGGCGTACAATGAGCAGTTCTTC. The encoded protein is CASSDSRTSGAYNEQFF.

The rearrangement links TRBV6-5 to TRBJ1-3; weak D call: TRBD1 (5 bases). CDR3 length: 14 residues. From germline, CDR1 is MNHEY and CDR2 SVGAGI. Between the trimmed V and J ends, which lost 6 bases and 0 bases, there was a span of 9 bases. CDR3 nucleotides: TGTGCCAGCAGCCAGGGTAGCTCTGGAAACACCATATATTTT. Its translation: CASSQGSSGNTIYF.

Comment on this clone: Additional DNA sequences in this sample encode the identical CDR3. The chain recombines TRBV18 with TRBJ2-3; D is tentatively TRBD1 or TRBD2 (5 bases each). Germline lookup yields CDR1 KGHSH and CDR2 LQKENI. This CDR3 is built from 15 residues. V shed 0 bases and J shed 1 base, with 8 bases lying between them. Written as DNA, the CDR3 is TGTGCCAGCTCACCACCGGGGGAACGCACAGATACGCAGTATTTT. Its protein is CASSPPGERTDTQYF.

This rearrangement joins TRBV18 to TRBJ2-1, with D perhaps TRBD2 (5 bases). This CDR3 comprises 14 residues. The germline CDR1 and CDR2 sequences are KGHSH and LQKENI. Trimming took off 3 bases at V and 11 bases at J, with 17 bases between the two ends. The CDR3 loop is CASSPTASWTQQFF. The CDR3 DNA follows: TGTGCCAGCTCACCGACGGCCAGTTGGACTCAGCAGTTCTTC.

A single count supports this clone. The V and J genes are TRBV6-5 and TRBJ1-2; no reliable D call. The germline gives CDR1 MNHEY, CDR2 SVGAGI. V was pared by 1 base and J by 8 bases, with 8 bases between. The CDR3 is 12 residues long. This chain's CDR3 is CASSYFGEGYTF. The CDR3 nucleotides read TGTGCCAGCAGTTACTTCGGAGAAGGCTACACCTTC.

A remark on this clone: Other DNA sequences within the sample encode an identical CDR3. The chain combines TRBV11-2 with TRBJ1-1; D gene uncertain. The germline V and J ends were trimmed by 3 bases and 6 bases, with 5 bases remaining between them. This CDR3 spans 11 amino acids. Germline CDR1 is SGHAT and CDR2 is FQNNGV. CDR3 bases: TGTGCCAGCAGCTTGCTCTCTGAAGCTTTCTTT. Translating it yields CASSLLSEAFF. The whole variable domain, remainder taken from reference TRBV11-2 and TRBJ1-1, is EAGVAQSPRYKIIEKRQSVAFWCNPISGHATLYWYQQILGQGPKLLIQFQNNGVVDDSQLPKDRFSAERLKGVDSTLKIQPAKLEDSAVYLCASSLLSEAFFGQGTRLTVV.

The chain has TRBV19 and TRBJ1-5; 7 bases line up with TRBD1. J was trimmed by 5 bases and V by 7 bases; bases with no gene match: 14. The CDR3 consists of 16 residues. Germline CDR1 is LNHDA and CDR2 is SQIVND (reference sequence). Here the CDR3 DNA reads TGTGCCAGTACCTCCCGGGGGACAGAAAGTCATCAGCCCCAGCATTTT. Translating gives CASTSRGTESHQPQHF.

The chain employs TRBV28 and TRBJ1-2, with TRBD1 as a possible D gene (5 bases). The CDR3 length is 16 residues. Trimming stripped 4 bases from V and 1 base from J, with 16 bases between. Germline assignment: CDR1 MDHEN and CDR2 SYDVKM. The CDR3 coding sequence is TGTGCCAGCAGTTATGACAGCCCAAGCTTTAACTATGGCTACACCTTC. It yields the protein CASSYDSPSFNYGYTF.

This chain joins TRBV28 and TRBJ2-1, with D tentatively TRBD2 (6 bases). Germline assignment: CDR1 MDHEN and CDR2 SYDVKM. Trimming took 5 bases from V and 0 from J, leaving 14 bases between them. The CDR3 runs to 16 residues. CDR3 bases: TGTGCCAGCAGTACCCAGCGGGCTAGCTCCTACAATGAGCAGTTCTTC. Its translation: CASSTQRASSYNEQFF.